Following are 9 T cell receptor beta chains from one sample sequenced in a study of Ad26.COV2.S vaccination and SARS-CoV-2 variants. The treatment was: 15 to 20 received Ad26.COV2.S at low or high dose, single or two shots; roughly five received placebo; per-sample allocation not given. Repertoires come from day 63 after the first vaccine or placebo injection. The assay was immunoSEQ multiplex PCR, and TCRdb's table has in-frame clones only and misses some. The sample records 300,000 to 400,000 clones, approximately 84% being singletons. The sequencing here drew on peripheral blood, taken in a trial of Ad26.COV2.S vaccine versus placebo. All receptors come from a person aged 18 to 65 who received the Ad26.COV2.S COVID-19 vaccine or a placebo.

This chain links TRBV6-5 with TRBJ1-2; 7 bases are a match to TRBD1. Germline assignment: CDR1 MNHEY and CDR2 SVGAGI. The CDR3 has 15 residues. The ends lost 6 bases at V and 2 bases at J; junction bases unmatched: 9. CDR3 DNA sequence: TGTGCCAGCAGGCCACCCATGACAGGGAACTATGGCTACACCTTC. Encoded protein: CASRPPMTGNYGYTF.

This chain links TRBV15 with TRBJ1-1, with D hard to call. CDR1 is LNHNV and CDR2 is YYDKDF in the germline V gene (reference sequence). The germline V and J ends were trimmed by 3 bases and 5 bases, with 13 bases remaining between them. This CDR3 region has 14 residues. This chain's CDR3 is CATSSRGFSTEAFF. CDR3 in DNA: TGTGCCACCAGCAGCCGCGGGTTCTCGACTGAAGCTTTCTTT.

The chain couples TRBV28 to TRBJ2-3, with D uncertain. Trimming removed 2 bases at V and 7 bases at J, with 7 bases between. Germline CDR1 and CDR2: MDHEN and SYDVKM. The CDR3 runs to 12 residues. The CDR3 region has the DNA TGTGCCAGCAGTTTAAGGGCCTATACGCAGTATTTT. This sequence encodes CASSLRAYTQYF.

CDR3 in DNA: TGCGCCAGCAGCCAAGATTCGGGGAGTGCAACTAATGAAAAACTGTTTTTT. It encodes CASSQDSGSATNEKLFF. This chain joins TRBV4-1 and TRBJ1-4; D call uncertain. CDR3 length equals 17 residues. Germline-derived CDR1 and CDR2 are MGHRA and YSYEKL. V was clipped by 0 bases and J by 0 bases, with 11 bases between them.

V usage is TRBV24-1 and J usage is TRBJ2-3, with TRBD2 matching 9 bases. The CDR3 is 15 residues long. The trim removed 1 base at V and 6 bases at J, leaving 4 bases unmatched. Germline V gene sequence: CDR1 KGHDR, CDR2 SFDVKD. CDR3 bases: TGTGCCACCAGTGATTTCGCGGGGGGGCTTGATACGCAGTATTTT. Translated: CATSDFAGGLDTQYF.

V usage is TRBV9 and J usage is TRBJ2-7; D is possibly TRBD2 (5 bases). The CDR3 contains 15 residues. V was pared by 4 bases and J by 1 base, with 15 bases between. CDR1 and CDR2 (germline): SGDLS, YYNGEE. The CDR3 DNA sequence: TGTGCCAGCAGCCCCAGGAGTTCGGGATCCTACGAGCAGTACTTC. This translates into CASSPRSSGSYEQYF.

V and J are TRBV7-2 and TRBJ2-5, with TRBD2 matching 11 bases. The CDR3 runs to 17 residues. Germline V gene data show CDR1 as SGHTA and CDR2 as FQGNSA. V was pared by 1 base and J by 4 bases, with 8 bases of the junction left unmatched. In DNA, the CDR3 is TGTGCCAGCAGCTTAGGGACTAGCGGGCGTTCGGGAGAGACCCAGTACTTC. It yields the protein CASSLGTSGRSGETQYF.

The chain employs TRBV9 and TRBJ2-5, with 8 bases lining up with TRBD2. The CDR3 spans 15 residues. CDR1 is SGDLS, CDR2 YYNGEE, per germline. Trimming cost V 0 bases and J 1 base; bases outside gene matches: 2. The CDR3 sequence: CASSVAGGRQETQYF. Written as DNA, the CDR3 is TGTGCCAGCAGCGTAGCGGGAGGGCGCCAAGAGACCCAGTACTTC. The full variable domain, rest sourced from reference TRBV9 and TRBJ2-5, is DSGVTQTPKHLITATGQRVTLRCSPRSGDLSVYWYQQSLDQGLQFLIQYYNGEERAKGNILERFSAQQFPDLHSELNLSSLELGDSALYFCASSVAGGRQETQYFGPGTRLLVL.

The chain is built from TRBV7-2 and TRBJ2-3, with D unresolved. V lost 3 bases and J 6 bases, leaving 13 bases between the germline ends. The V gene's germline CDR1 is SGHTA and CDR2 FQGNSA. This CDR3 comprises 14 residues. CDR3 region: CASSFADRADTQYF. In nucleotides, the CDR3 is TGTGCCAGCAGCTTCGCGGACCGCGCTGATACGCAGTATTTT.